These T cell receptor beta chains were read from a single sample in a study of T cell responses to AZD1222 COVID-19 vaccine. Produced via immunoSEQ multiplex PCR; TCRdb's table is partial and in-frame only. The data contain tens of thousands of clones, 81% of them singletons. Sequencing used peripheral blood, obtained 28 days after the second AZD1222 dose. These receptor sequences come from an adult who received the AZD1222 COVID-19 vaccine. Both conserved end residues are part of each CDR3. The order of the fields is D gene, V gene, J gene, clone size, CDR3 DNA, CDR3 protein. A D gene is named only where the DNA matches it firmly. The size entry is marked missing in some rows and otherwise reads once, few, many or a size class.

d_gene: -
v_gene: TRBV28
j_gene: TRBJ1-1
abundance: -
CDR3nt: TGTGCCAGCAGTCTTAGACAGACTCTGAACACTGAAGCTTTCTTT
CDR3aa: CASSLRQTLNTEAFF

d_gene: -
v_gene: TRBV7-9
j_gene: TRBJ1-2
abundance: -
CDR3nt: TGTGCCAGCAGCTTAGGGGCACGGACTAACTATGGCTACACCTTC
CDR3aa: CASSLGARTNYGYTF

d_gene: TRBD1
v_gene: TRBV12-3/TRBV12-4
j_gene: TRBJ1-3
abundance: -
CDR3nt: TGTGCCAGCAGTCCCGGGACAGGGACCACCATATATTTT
CDR3aa: CASSPGTGTTIYF

d_gene: -
v_gene: TRBV6-2/TRBV6-3
j_gene: TRBJ2-7
abundance: -
CDR3nt: TGTGCCAGCAGTTTAGGGGGAGCGGGGAACCACGAGCAGTACTTC
CDR3aa: CASSLGGAGNHEQYF

d_gene: -
v_gene: TRBV6-2/TRBV6-3
j_gene: TRBJ2-7
abundance: -
CDR3nt: TGTGCCAGCAGCCCCGCCCCCCGGGACTTCTCCCTTCCTCTATACGAGCAGTACTTC
CDR3aa: CASSPAPRDFSLPLYEQYF

d_gene: -
v_gene: TRBV19
j_gene: TRBJ2-2
abundance: once
CDR3nt: TGTGCCAGTAGTATAATCTTGGGCAGGGTCTTCGCCGGGGAGCTGTTTTTT
CDR3aa: CASSIILGRVFAGELFF

d_gene: -
v_gene: TRBV27
j_gene: TRBJ2-7
abundance: -
CDR3nt: TGTGCCAGCAGTTTTAGGGGGGGTAGCGGTACCTACGAGCAGTACTTC
CDR3aa: CASSFRGGSGTYEQYF

d_gene: -
v_gene: TRBV5-1
j_gene: TRBJ1-1
abundance: -
CDR3nt: TGCGCCAGCAGTGGGGACACTGAAGCTTTCTTT
CDR3aa: CASSGDTEAFF

d_gene: TRBD2
v_gene: TRBV28
j_gene: TRBJ2-7
abundance: once
CDR3nt: TGTGCCAGCAGTTCGGGGGGGAGCGAGCAGTACTTC
CDR3aa: CASSSGGSEQYF

d_gene: -
v_gene: TRBV28
j_gene: TRBJ1-3
abundance: -
CDR3nt: TGTGCCAGCAGTTTGGACATCTCTGGAAACACCATATATTTT
CDR3aa: CASSLDISGNTIYF

d_gene: -
v_gene: TRBV3-1/TRBV3-2
j_gene: TRBJ1-1
abundance: -
CDR3nt: TGTGCCAGCAGCCAAGCCAGGGGCGGCACTGAAGCTTTCTTT
CDR3aa: CASSQARGGTEAFF